The present TCR beta chain was sequenced within a study of TIL therapy for anti-PD-1-resistant metastatic lung cancer. Across the study: By whole-exome sequencing, median non-synonymous tumor mutation burden was less than 1.8 mutations per megabase.

General study results and limits: This highly selected cohort may not generalize to typical lung cancer patients.

The time point was: pre-treatment sample, taken before nivolumab and TIL therapy. The CDR3 is 16 amino acids. The germline gives CDR1 LNHDA, CDR2 SQIVND (reference sequence). Trimming removed 3 bases at V and 5 bases at J, with 20 bases between. In its sample, this clone was seen once. Its antigen is as yet unknown. The libraries were made with immunoSEQ v3. The assay was immunoSEQ multiplex PCR, and TCRdb's table has in-frame clones only and misses some. The sample has roughly 46,000 clones, roughly 85% seen once. This receptor was obtained from a person aged 25 to 79 with non-small cell lung cancer. The chain couples TRBV19 to TRBJ2-7, with D perhaps being TRBD1 or TRBD2 (6 bases each). The source material was blood, sampled at baseline. CDR3 nucleotides: TGTGCCAGTAGTATGCGGACCCCCGGGGGCTGGAACGAGCAGTACTTC. Translation: CASSMRTPGGWNEQYF.